This T cell receptor beta chain was recovered during a study of PD-1 blockade in classical Hodgkin lymphoma. About this clone itself: Its matching antigen is unknown.

Method: immunoSEQ multiplex PCR; TCRdb's copy keeps in-frame clones and lacks some. The sample has some 96,000 clones; roughly 80% are singletons. Each patient experienced a relapse that followed autologous stem cell transplantation, and brentuximab vedotin exposure varied. Broader study findings: Significant TCR diversity gains by C4D1 occurred in CD4+ but not CD8+ cells. As was reported, newly diagnosed patients showed lower baseline TCR diversity than healthy donors did.

The junction had 10 bases not matched to a gene; V was cut back by 0 bases and J by 6 bases. CDR1 and CDR2 (germline): SGHNT, YYREEE (reference sequence). The CDR3 runs to 16 residues. This receptor was taken from a human donor with classical Hodgkin lymphoma. The genes are TRBV5-4 and TRBJ2-7; TRBD1 aligns across 9 bases. The sequenced sample was peripheral blood mononuclear cells (PBMCs), obtained before the second cycle of nivolumab. The CDR3 DNA reads TGTGCCAGCAGCTTGGAGCCGGACAGGGGATCCCTCGAGCAGTACTTC. It specifies CASSLEPDRGSLEQYF.